This T cell receptor (beta chain) stems from a study of T cell repertoires in cytomegalovirus infection (dated by TCRdb to between 2018 and 2020). With regard to the full study: The peptide stimulations were aimed at well-studied HLA-B-restricted epitopes as well as recently identified HLA-C-restricted CMV epitopes, whose presentation resists viral immunomodulation. The HLA type of each donor mattered for the analysis, because public TCR beta signatures pointed to carriage of CMV infection along with the matching HLA type. Overall study outcomes, separate from this receptor: In the ex vivo response, HLA-C-restricted CMV-specific TCR beta clonotypes were dominant, and in two of eight donors the single most frequent clonotype came from this HLA-C-restricted group. In both this cohort and an independent cohort of over 350 donors, the cumulative frequency of public TCR beta family members distinguished carriers of CMV infection plus the relevant HLA type.

Relative to germline, V is 1 base shorter and J is 5 bases shorter, with 12 bases between their ends. The CDR3 sequence holds 15 residues, the cysteine and phenylalanine included. The DNA shown is the 45-base CDR3, in frame from base 1. CDR1 and CDR2 (LNHDA, SQIVND) derive from the germline V gene (reference sequence). The treatment or condition label, read with the paper, signifies: in vitro stimulation with specific CMV peptide epitopes to enrich CMV-specific T cells. In the case of this clonotype: Its antigen has not been determined. Per-base qualities were not stored, and no clone one base away is much larger.

Instrument used: Illumina HiSeq 1500. TCRdb reanalyzed the raw reads on its own, using fastp at Q25 for trimming and MiXCR for clone calling, and kept in-frame beta chains. When rows share a CDR3 protein, they turn into one entry using the most common DNA and genes. Present in this sample are some 480,000 distinct CDR3 sequences, about 33% of which were seen just once. The ten largest clonotypes hold about 17% of the sample. This TCR was recovered from a human donor in good health (CMV status not recorded). Some clones in this sample may be carry-over from other donors' samples. The sequenced sample was cultured PBMCs, obtained from culture after CMV antigen stimulation. This receptor chain uses TRBV19 and TRBJ2-4, with TRBD2 perhaps the D gene, on 6 matching bases. The CDR3 corresponds to CASSIGPLAENIQYF. The nucleotide sequence is given as TGTGCCAGTAGTATAGGTCCACTAGCTGAAAACATTCAGTACTTC.